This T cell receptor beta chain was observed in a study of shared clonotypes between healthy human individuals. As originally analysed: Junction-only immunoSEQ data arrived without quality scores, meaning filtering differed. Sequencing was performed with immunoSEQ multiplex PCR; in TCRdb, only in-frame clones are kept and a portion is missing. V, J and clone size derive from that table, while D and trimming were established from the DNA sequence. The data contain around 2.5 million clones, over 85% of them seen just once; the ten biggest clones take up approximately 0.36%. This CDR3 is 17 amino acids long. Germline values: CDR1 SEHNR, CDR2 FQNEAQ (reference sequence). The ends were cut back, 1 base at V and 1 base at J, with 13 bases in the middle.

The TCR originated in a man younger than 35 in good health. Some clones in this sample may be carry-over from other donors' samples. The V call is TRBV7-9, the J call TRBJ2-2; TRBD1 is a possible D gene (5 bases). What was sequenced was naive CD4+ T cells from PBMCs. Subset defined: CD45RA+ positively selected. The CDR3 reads CASSLVWGEGNTGELFF. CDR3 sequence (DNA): TGTGCCAGCAGCTTAGTGTGGGGCGAAGGGAACACCGGGGAGCTGTTTTTT.